Listed here is a single T cell receptor (beta chain). This record comes from a study of yellow fever vaccine responses in identical twins. MiXCR was run by TCRdb on the RT-PCR reads, yielding one entry per CDR3 protein. The sample has tens of thousands of distinct CDR3 sequences, 60% to 85% seen once; the top ten hold 4% to 5.5%. Looked up from germline, CDR1 is LGHNA and CDR2 is YSLEER. Trimming stripped 1 base from V and 0 bases from J, with 10 bases between. The CDR3 is made up of 15 amino acids. This TCR came from a woman aged 18-29 years who received the yellow fever vaccine. This sequence joins TRBV4-3 and TRBJ2-7; D is perhaps TRBD1 (7 bases). The sequencing here drew on T cells from blood (PBMCs), unsorted or a sorted subset (not recorded which), taken before or after yellow fever vaccination (not recorded which). The CDR3 nucleotides read TGCGCCAGCAGCCAAGGGGGGGACAGCTCCTACGAGCAGTACTTC. This encodes CASSQGGDSSYEQYF.